The source of this TCR beta chain is a study of blood T cells in healthy people across ages. As for the study in general: Per two T cells, about one barcoded beta molecule was captured through template switching. Study observations and caveats: Strong correlation existed between TCR beta diversity and naive T cell percentage. Unsorted PBMC input precluded a conclusive naive versus antigen-experienced comparison. Per million T cells, TCR beta diversity dropped about linearly as age rose.

Sample-barcoded 5' priming and a J-beta primer mix drove a second PCR of about 6 to 11 cycles. TCRdb reanalysed the 5' RACE reads using MiXCR and keeps one entry per CDR3 protein. The sample includes 800,000 to 950,000 distinct CDR3 sequences, approximately 35% seen only once; the top ten take 10% to 15%. Comment on this clonotype: What it recognizes is unknown.

Germline CDR1 reads SGHRS; CDR2 reads YFSETQ. Trimming removed 0 bases from V and 1 base from J, with 10 bases in between. The CDR3 totals 15 residues. The source material was blood. The gene calls are TRBV5-1 and TRBJ1-1; D not certain. The sequence derives from a man between 18 and 29 years old in good health. In DNA form, the CDR3 reads TGCGCCAGCAGCTTGGATGCATTCGGGAACACTGAAGCTTTCTTT. Protein: CASSLDAFGNTEAFF. The full variable domain, with the rest looked up from reference TRBV5-1 and TRBJ1-1, is KAGVTQTPRYLIKTRGQQVTLSCSPISGHRSVSWYQQTPGQGLQFLFEYFSETQRNKGNFPGRFSGRQFSNSRSEMNVSTLELGDSALYLCASSLDAFGNTEAFFGQGTRLTVV.